The 25 T cell receptor beta chains presented below share a single source sample, sequenced in a study of Graves' ophthalmopathy and Graves' hyperthyroidism (dated by TCRdb to 2017 to 2018). Sequencing relied on an Illumina HiSeq 2000. For repertoire sequencing, TCR beta CDR3 regions were amplified from RNA transcripts. The first round was an RT-PCR using HTBI primers with the Qiagen OneStep RT-PCR kit, and this first round was followed by a second-round multiplex PCR, then size selection and purification. Using fastp trimming at Q25 and MiXCR clonotype assembly, TCRdb reanalyzed the public sequencing data and kept in-frame beta chains. Identical CDR3 proteins give one entry, which carries the most common genes and DNA. In this sample the table shows around 1.1 million distinct CDR3 sequences, 35% to 45% of which occur a single time. Around 10% of the sample is in the top ten clones. Sample: peripheral blood or thyroid tissue (not recorded which). Receptor source: an adult man with Graves' hyperthyroidism.

This sequence joins TRBV7-9 and TRBJ2-2, with D possibly called TRBD1 or TRBD2 (5 bases each). V dropped 5 bases and J dropped 3 bases, with 13 bases sitting between them. CDR1 SEHNR and CDR2 FQNEAQ come from the germline V gene (reference sequence). The CDR3 covers 15 residues. The CDR3, as DNA: TGTGCCAGCAGCATGATGTCGGGACACACCGGGGAGCTGTTTTTT. Translating it yields CASSMMSGHTGELFF.

This clonotype has a count of ten or more. The rearrangement uses TRBV6-5 and TRBJ2-7, with 8 nucleotides matching TRBD1. Germline CDR1 reads MNHEY; CDR2 reads SVGAGI. V lost 6 bases to trimming and J lost 5 bases; unmatched junction nucleotides: 9. The CDR3 contains 14 residues. The chain's CDR3 is CASRLGAGGHEQYF. The CDR3 DNA sequence: TGTGCCAGCAGGCTCGGCGCAGGGGGCCACGAGCAGTACTTC.

The V call is TRBV2, the J call TRBJ1-1, with a tentative D call TRBD1 (6 bases). Germline-derived CDR1 and CDR2 are SNHLY and FYNNEI. The CDR3 runs to 14 residues. The V gene lost 6 bases and the J gene lost 4 bases, with 15 bases spanning the gap. The CDR3 DNA sequence: TGTGCCAGCAGCGCCCCGGGACACCGCACTGAAGCTTTCTTT. It encodes CASSAPGHRTEAFF.

This clonotype was detected a few times. The V and J genes are TRBV19 and TRBJ2-2; D is perhaps TRBD2 (5 bases). Germline lookup yields CDR1 LNHDA and CDR2 SQIVND (reference sequence). Trimming left V 5 bases short and J 4 bases short, with 14 bases between. The CDR3 sequence is 15 residues long. The CDR3 reads CASSSTRLFTGELFF. CDR3 bases: TGTGCCAGTAGTTCAACTAGGCTATTCACCGGGGAGCTGTTTTTT.

This clonotype was seen ten or more times. This chain joins TRBV12-3 or TRBV12-4 and TRBJ2-5; the D gene is possibly TRBD2 (6 bases). The V gene lost 6 bases and the J gene lost 2 bases, with 13 bases spanning the gap. This CDR3 has 14 residues. The CDR3 nucleotides read TGTGCCAGCAGGCCGGCGGGGCTGCAAGAGACCCAGTACTTC. It translates to CASRPAGLQETQYF.

The V gene is TRBV11-2, the J gene TRBJ2-7; possible D gene TRBD1, 6 bases. There are 13 residues in the CDR3. Germline V gene data show CDR1 as SGHAT and CDR2 as FQNNGV. Trimming pared 3 bases from V and 4 bases from J, leaving 10 bases between. CDR3 residues: CASSFVGGYEQYF. The CDR3 nucleotides read TGTGCCAGCAGCTTCGTAGGGGGATACGAGCAGTACTTC.

The chain employs TRBV10-2 and TRBJ1-2, with D hard to call. The CDR3 sequence is 14 residues long. CDR1 is WSHSY and CDR2 is SAAADI in the germline V gene. The V end lost 3 bases, the J end lost 0 bases, and 8 bases lay between the germline ends. The CDR3 protein is CASSDVNPNYGYTF. The CDR3 nucleotides are TGCGCCAGCAGTGACGTTAATCCTAACTATGGCTACACCTTC.

To note about this clonotype: A read error may produce the germline difference seen at one junction end. CDR3 DNA: TGTGCCAGCGTCAACAACGGCCCCGCTAACTATGGCTACACCTTC. It codes for CASVNNGPANYGYTF. This chain uses TRBV10-2 with TRBJ1-2; no clear D gene. This CDR3 is built from 15 residues. CDR1 and CDR2 from the germline V gene are WSHSY and SAAADI.

This clonotype was counted many times. CDR3 amino acids: CSARASRDRAYSNQPQHF. DNA for the CDR3: TGCAGTGCTAGAGCTAGCCGGGACCGGGCCTATAGCAATCAGCCCCAGCATTTT. V and J are TRBV20-1 and TRBJ1-5; tentatively, D is TRBD1 (5 bases). The V and J ends lost 1 base and 0 bases respectively, with 19 bases between them. This CDR3 is 18 amino acids long. Germline V gene sequence: CDR1 DFQATT, CDR2 SNEGSKA (reference sequence).

This rearrangement joins TRBV6-2 or TRBV6-3 to TRBJ2-5; D unclear. Germline values: CDR1 MNHEY, CDR2 SVGEGT. This CDR3 comprises 14 residues. V was trimmed by 7 bases and J by 0 bases, leaving 12 bases between them. Written as DNA, the CDR3 is TGTGCCAGCACCTTGACCACCCACCAAGAGACCCAGTACTTC. It translates to CASTLTTHQETQYF.

This clonotype was detected ten times or more. The chain couples TRBV5-6 to TRBJ1-5; D gene uncertain. The CDR3 extends over 15 amino acids. The V end lost 0 bases, the J end lost 2 bases, and 9 bases lay between the germline ends. Germline CDR1 SGHDT, CDR2 YYEEEE. CDR3 sequence: CASSLGPAGNQPQHF. In DNA form, the CDR3 reads TGTGCCAGCAGCTTGGGACCTGCAGGCAATCAGCCCCAGCATTTT. The complete variable domain, with remaining parts taken from reference TRBV5-6 and TRBJ1-5, reads DAGVTQSPTHLIKTRGQQVTLRCSPKSGHDTVSWYQQALGQGPQFIFQYYEEEERQRGNFPDRFSGHQFPNYSSELNVNALLLGDSALYLCASSLGPAGNQPQHFGDGTRLSIL.

The gene calls are TRBV28 and TRBJ1-4; D unclear. Germline V gene data show CDR1 as MDHEN and CDR2 as SYDVKM. This CDR3 comprises 15 residues. V was clipped by 1 base and J by 0 bases, with 6 bases between them. In nucleotides, the CDR3 is TGTGCCAGCAGTTTATATCCAGCAACTAATGAAAAACTGTTTTTT. Amino acid sequence: CASSLYPATNEKLFF.

V and J are TRBV7-9 and TRBJ2-7; D gene uncertain. The V gene's germline CDR1 is SEHNR and CDR2 FQNEAQ (reference sequence). V lost 4 bases to trimming and J lost 9 bases, with 7 bases between them. This CDR3 comprises 10 residues. CDR3 nucleotide sequence: TGTGCCAGCAGCTCCTGGGGGCAGTACTTC. As protein: CASSSWGQYF.

Remarks on this clonotype: Because it lacks the conserved phenylalanine or tryptophan at the end, this CDR3 is likely a read error. Because the CDR3's place on the DNA is in doubt, the DNA is left out and the CDR3 is given as listed by TCRdb. V and J are TRBV29-1 and TRBJ2-5; the D call of TRBD1 is as the table states it, not checked on the DNA. Inclusive of both ends, the CDR3 amounts to 14 amino acids. CDR1 is SQVTM and CDR2 is ANQGSEA in the germline V gene. The CDR3 loop is CSAGGTGGRETKYL.

CDR3 loop: CASSLAGDRYPSYEQYF. The DNA for the CDR3 is TGTGCCAGCAGCTTAGCGGGGGACAGGTACCCTTCCTACGAGCAGTACTTC. The rearrangement uses TRBV7-2 and TRBJ2-7; 8 bases map to TRBD1. The germline gives CDR1 SGHTA, CDR2 FQGNSA. The CDR3 extends over 17 amino acids. The V gene end was trimmed by 0 bases and the J gene end by 1 base; junction bases not matched to a gene: 8.

This clonotype appeared once. The chain joins TRBV7-3 to TRBJ2-5, with D possibly being TRBD2 (6 bases). The germline CDR1 and CDR2 sequences are SGHTA and FQGTGA. V shed 8 bases and J shed 5 bases, with 15 bases lying between them. This CDR3 is 13 amino acids long. The CDR3 sequence: CASVGAGRETQYF. CDR3 in DNA: TGTGCCAGCGTTGGTGCGGGGCGGGAGACCCAGTACTTC.

This clonotype has ten or more counts. The V and J genes are TRBV3-1 and TRBJ1-6; the D gene is possibly TRBD1 (5 bases). V lost 1 base and J lost 7, with 11 bases in between. The CDR3 has 15 residues. Germline V gene data show CDR1 as LGHDT and CDR2 as YNNKEL (reference sequence). CDR3 in DNA: TGTGCCAGCAGCCAAGGGGGGAATTGGAATTCACCCCTCCACTTT. As protein: CASSQGGNWNSPLHF.

The chain uses TRBV10-3 and TRBJ1-4; D is uncertain. Germline V gene sequence: CDR1 ENHRY, CDR2 SYGVKD. CDR3 length: 16 amino acids. The ends were cut back, 10 bases at V and 8 bases at J, with 26 bases in the middle. CDR3 residues: CATSAPGPEVKEKLFF. CDR3 bases: TGTGCCACTTCAGCCCCCGGACCTGAGGTGAAGGAAAAACTGTTTTTT.

This clonotype was recorded a few times. The chain joins TRBV20-1 to TRBJ1-3; tentative D call: TRBD1 (6 bases). Trimming took 6 bases from V and 2 from J, leaving 11 bases between them. This CDR3 is built from 13 residues. Germline V gene sequence: CDR1 DFQATT, CDR2 SNEGSKA (reference sequence). CDR3 sequence: CSAHQGTGNTIYF. The CDR3 DNA follows: TGCAGTGCCCACCAGGGGACTGGAAACACCATATATTTT.

To note about this clonotype: One end of the junction is discordant with germline, which a read error may explain. The chain joins TRBV27 to TRBJ2-5; TRBD1 might be the D (7 bases). Germline V lookup: CDR1 MNHEY, CDR2 SMNVEV (reference sequence). This CDR3 comprises 15 residues. As DNA, the CDR3 is TGTGCCAGCAGGGAGGGGGCAGGAGGCCAAGAGACCCTGTACTTC. It specifies CASREGAGGQETLYF.

The chain combines TRBV29-1 with TRBJ1-1, with D tentatively TRBD1 (5 bases). The CDR3 consists of 11 residues. Germline CDR1 is SQVTM and CDR2 is ANQGSEA. The CDR3 DNA reads as TGCAGATTACGGGGGTACACTGAAGCTTTCTTT. It encodes CRLRGYTEAFF.

This clonotype was seen ten or more times. The V and J genes are TRBV12-3 or TRBV12-4 and TRBJ2-5; D possibly matches TRBD1 or TRBD2 (5 bases each). This CDR3 has 13 amino acids. V was shortened by 5 bases and J by 4 bases, with 11 bases between the two germline ends. The CDR3 loop is CASSGPGRETQYF. For the CDR3, the DNA is TGTGCCAGCAGTGGACCAGGGAGAGAGACCCAGTACTTC.

The V call is TRBV20-1, the J call TRBJ2-3; D is ambiguous. This CDR3 has 13 residues. Germline loops: CDR1 DFQATT, CDR2 SNEGSKA (reference sequence). V lost 1 base, J lost 3 bases, and 8 bases lay in between. In DNA, the CDR3 is TGCAGTGCTAGAGCTTCTTCAACAGATACGCAGTATTTT. Protein: CSARASSTDTQYF.

This clonotype was seen repeatedly, ten times or more. This chain uses TRBV11-2 with TRBJ1-1; no firm D call. This CDR3 contains 13 residues. The germline V gene has CDR1 SGHAT and CDR2 FQNNGV. V was trimmed by 4 bases and J by 4 bases, leaving 10 bases between them. CDR3 bases: TGTGCCAGCAGCTCGGGTATCGCCACTGAAGCTTTCTTT. It codes for CASSSGIATEAFF.

V and J are TRBV9 and TRBJ1-5; D is ambiguous. This CDR3 spans 15 amino acids. V was cut by 0 bases and J by 3 bases, with 10 bases left in between. The germline gives CDR1 SGDLS, CDR2 YYNGEE. The CDR3 coding sequence is TGTGCCAGCAGCGTAGGGTGGTCTAACAATCAGCCCCAGCATTTT. It yields the protein CASSVGWSNNQPQHF.